A selection of T cell receptor beta chains follows, all from one sample in a study of Graves' ophthalmopathy and Graves' hyperthyroidism. Via MiXCR, TCRdb re-called the multiplex PCR reads, giving one row per CDR3 protein. Of about 39,000 distinct CDR3 sequences detected, 50% appear once; the ten largest clones hold roughly 24%. The specimen was peripheral blood. Every receptor here comes from an adult woman with stable Graves' hyperthyroidism. Each CDR3 is given with its conserved first and last residue. A D gene is named only where the DNA matches it firmly. Rows give clone size only sometimes, using once, few, many, or a class for an expanded clone.

d_gene: TRBD2
v_gene: TRBV20-1
abundance: many
j_gene: TRBJ2-3
CDR3aa: CSAQASGSQLDTQYF
CDR3nt: TGCAGTGCTCAAGCTAGCGGGAGCCAGTTAGATACGCAGTATTTT

d_gene: TRBD1
v_gene: TRBV9
abundance: few
j_gene: TRBJ1-2
CDR3aa: CASSPGTGQDYGYTF
CDR3nt: TGTGCCAGCAGCCCCGGGACAGGCCAGGACTATGGCTACACCTTC

d_gene: .
v_gene: TRBV5-6
abundance: .
j_gene: TRBJ1-2
CDR3aa: CASRGTASYGYTF
CDR3nt: TGTGCCAGCCGAGGCACAGCGAGCTATGGCTACACCTTC

d_gene: .
v_gene: TRBV5-5
abundance: many
j_gene: TRBJ2-7
CDR3aa: CASSLTSQYF
CDR3nt: TGTGCCAGCAGCTTAACTTCGCAGTACTTC

d_gene: TRBD1
v_gene: TRBV6-1
abundance: many
j_gene: TRBJ1-4
CDR3aa: CASRLDRGNEKLFF
CDR3nt: TGTGCCAGCAGACTCGACAGGGGGAATGAAAAACTGTTTTTT

d_gene: TRBD2
v_gene: TRBV20-1
abundance: .
j_gene: TRBJ2-5
CDR3aa: CSATTSGVQETQYF
CDR3nt: TGCAGTGCTACAACTAGCGGAGTCCAAGAGACCCAGTACTTC

d_gene: .
v_gene: TRBV6-5
abundance: many
j_gene: TRBJ2-6
CDR3aa: CASSRSSGANVLTF
CDR3nt: TGTGCCAGCAGTCGTTCCTCTGGGGCCAACGTCCTGACTTTC

d_gene: .
v_gene: TRBV5-1
abundance: many
j_gene: TRBJ1-6
CDR3aa: CASSEATGYYNSPLHF
CDR3nt: TGCGCCAGCAGCGAGGCCACAGGGTACTATAATTCACCCCTCCACTTT

d_gene: TRBD2
v_gene: TRBV7-3
abundance: many
j_gene: TRBJ2-3
CDR3aa: CASSAGLADTDTQYF
CDR3nt: TGTGCCAGCAGCGCGGGACTAGCGGACACAGATACGCAGTATTTT

d_gene: .
v_gene: TRBV29-1
abundance: .
j_gene: TRBJ1-1
CDR3aa: CSERGGAGTEAFF
CDR3nt: TGCAGCGAACGGGGGGGGGCAGGCACTGAAGCTTTCTTT

d_gene: .
v_gene: TRBV5-5
abundance: .
j_gene: TRBJ1-2
CDR3aa: CASSPLYGYTF
CDR3nt: TGTGCCAGCAGTCCCCTATATGGCTACACCTTC

d_gene: TRBD2
v_gene: TRBV19
abundance: many
j_gene: TRBJ2-7
CDR3aa: CASSPRDYAYEQYF
CDR3nt: TGTGCCAGTAGTCCTCGGGACTATGCCTACGAGCAGTACTTC